A single sample gave rise to the 14 T cell receptor beta chains below, sequenced in a study of blood T cell repertoires in COVID-19. Sequenced by immunoSEQ multiplex PCR; TCRdb stores in-frame clones only, minus some. The table shows 200,000 to 250,000 clones, with about 88% occurring only once. The source material was peripheral blood. All receptors derive from a woman aged 60 to 75 with acute or convalescent COVID-19.

The chain recombines TRBV9 with TRBJ2-2, with 11 nucleotides matching TRBD2. The germline V gene has CDR1 SGDLS and CDR2 YYNGEE. The CDR3 length is 16 residues. The V segment lost 4 bases and the J segment 2 bases; nucleotides outside the gene matches: 4. Here the CDR3 reads CASSSGLAGNTGELFF. The CDR3 nucleotides are TGTGCCAGCAGCTCTGGACTAGCGGGTAACACCGGGGAGCTGTTTTTT.

The CDR3 nucleotides are TGTGCCAGCAGCCAAGGGTTCGGGGGGGCTAGTCAGCCCCAGCATTTT. This encodes CASSQGFGGASQPQHF. V gene TRBV3-1 (or the pseudogene TRBV3-2) combines with J gene TRBJ1-5, with D possibly being TRBD1 (6 bases). The V gene's germline CDR1 is LGHDT and CDR2 YNNKEL (reference sequence). V was clipped by 1 base and J by 6 bases, with 16 bases between them. This CDR3 spans 16 amino acids.

Details on this clone: A read error may produce the germline difference seen at one junction end. The chain joins TRBV2 to TRBJ1-2, with D maybe TRBD1 (6 bases). CDR1 is SNHLY, CDR2 FYNNEI, per germline. The CDR3 has 14 residues. The CDR3 DNA reads TGTGCCAGCAATGAACAGGGAGGAGACTATGGCTACACCTTC. This codes for CASNEQGGDYGYTF.

This clone showed up just a few times. This chain uses TRBV29-1 with TRBJ1-4; 7 bases match TRBD1. This CDR3 contains 15 residues. V was clipped by 4 bases and J by 0 bases; unmatched bases: 5. Germline-derived CDR1 and CDR2 are SQVTM and ANQGSEA. CDR3 DNA: TGCAGCGTTGGCGACAGGGTGTCAACTAATGAAAAACTGTTTTTT. As protein: CSVGDRVSTNEKLFF. The full variable domain, rest sourced from reference TRBV29-1 and TRBJ1-4, is SAVISQKPSRDICQRGTSLTIQCQVDSQVTMMFWYRQQPGQSLTLIATANQGSEATYESGFVIDKFPISRPNLTFSTLTVSNMSPEDSSIYLCSVGDRVSTNEKLFFGSGTQLSVL.

The sample holds many counts of this clone. This chain connects TRBV6-5 to TRBJ1-5, with 7 bases that match TRBD1. Germline V lookup: CDR1 MNHEY, CDR2 SVGAGI. This CDR3 spans 13 amino acids. The junction had 11 bases not matched to a gene; V was cut back by 7 bases and J by 11 bases. DNA for the CDR3: TGTGCCAGCACGCTGGGACAGCTCGGGTCCCAGCATTTT. Translating gives CASTLGQLGSQHF.

J is TRBJ2-1 and V is TRBV28, with D tentatively TRBD1 (6 bases). The CDR3 length is 13 residues. Between the trimmed V and J ends, which lost 2 bases and 7 bases, there was a span of 9 bases. Germline values: CDR1 MDHEN, CDR2 SYDVKM. CDR3 sequence reads: CASSLQGTNEQFF. In nucleotides, the CDR3 is TGTGCCAGCAGTTTACAGGGGACGAATGAGCAGTTCTTC. The full variable domain, completed using reference TRBV28 and TRBJ2-1, is DVKVTQSSRYLVKRTGEKVFLECVQDMDHENMFWYRQDPGLGLRLIYFSYDVKMKEKGDIPEGYSVSREKKERFSLILESASTNQTSMYLCASSLQGTNEQFFGPGTRLTVL.

V and J are TRBV18 and TRBJ2-7; TRBD1 matches at 9 bases. Germline lookup yields CDR1 KGHSH and CDR2 LQKENI. J lost 4 bases, V lost 2 bases, and 3 bases had no gene match. CDR3 size: 14 residues. CDR3: CASSPGTGFYEQYF. The CDR3 DNA sequence: TGTGCCAGCTCACCAGGGACAGGGTTTTACGAGCAGTACTTC.

The chain combines TRBV27 with TRBJ1-4; possible D gene TRBD1, 5 bases. The ends were cut back, 8 bases at V and 6 bases at J, with 7 bases in the middle. Germline V gene sequence: CDR1 MNHEY, CDR2 SMNVEV (reference sequence). The CDR3 contains 11 residues. This chain's CDR3 is CASRDYEKLFF. CDR3 DNA sequence: TGTGCCAGCCGGGACTATGAAAAACTGTTTTTT.

The V call is TRBV30, the J call TRBJ2-7, with TRBD1 matching over 7 bases. Germline values: CDR1 GTSNPN, CDR2 SVGIG (reference sequence). The CDR3 consists of 15 residues. Losses at the gene ends were 0 bases for V and 2 bases for J; bases not matched to a gene: 7. The CDR3 coding sequence is TGTGCCTGGAGTGTTGGGTCAGGGGGAACCTACGAGCAGTACTTC. It codes for CAWSVGSGGTYEQYF.

The rearrangement uses TRBV6-6 and TRBJ1-2; 7 positions agree with TRBD1. Germline V gene sequence: CDR1 MNHNY, CDR2 SVGAGI (reference sequence). The ends lost 8 bases at V and 5 bases at J; junction bases unmatched: 11. The CDR3 extends over 14 amino acids. The CDR3 sequence: CASGRETGPYGYTF. DNA for the CDR3: TGTGCCAGCGGCCGGGAGACAGGGCCTTATGGCTACACCTTC.

Of note for this clone: The sample carries other DNA sequences with the same CDR3. The chain has TRBV19 and TRBJ1-3; the D gene is possibly TRBD1 (5 bases). From germline, CDR1 is LNHDA and CDR2 SQIVND (reference sequence). CDR3 length: 14 residues. V gave up 3 bases and J gave up 0 bases, with 6 bases separating them. This CDR3 is CASSITGSGNTIYF. CDR3 in DNA: TGTGCCAGTAGTATCACAGGCTCTGGAAACACCATATATTTT.

Only a few counts were recorded for this clone. The J gene is TRBJ1-2, the V gene TRBV28; D remains ambiguous. Per the germline V gene, CDR1 is MDHEN and CDR2 is SYDVKM. The V end lost 6 bases, the J end lost 4 bases, and 12 bases lay between the germline ends. The CDR3 sequence is 13 residues long. CDR3 nucleotides: TGTGCCAGCAGGCCTGCAGGTTCCTATGGCTACACCTTC. Residues: CASRPAGSYGYTF.

V gene TRBV28 combines with J gene TRBJ1-5; no reliable D call. Trimming left V 7 bases short and J 4 bases short, with 17 bases between. The CDR3 covers 15 residues. CDR1 MDHEN and CDR2 SYDVKM come from the germline V gene. The CDR3 bases are TGTGCCAGCATACGTGATTCAGTAACGAATCAGCCCCAGCATTTT. It encodes CASIRDSVTNQPQHF.

This clone turned up a few times. J is TRBJ1-1 and V is TRBV4-2; D is perhaps TRBD1 (6 bases). The CDR3 is 15 residues long. V was clipped by 1 base and J by 0 bases, with 9 bases between them. Germline V gene sequence: CDR1 LGHNA, CDR2 YNFKEQ. The CDR3 DNA reads as TGTGCCAGCAGCCAAGTACAGGGTCTGAACACTGAAGCTTTCTTT. Translating it yields CASSQVQGLNTEAFF.